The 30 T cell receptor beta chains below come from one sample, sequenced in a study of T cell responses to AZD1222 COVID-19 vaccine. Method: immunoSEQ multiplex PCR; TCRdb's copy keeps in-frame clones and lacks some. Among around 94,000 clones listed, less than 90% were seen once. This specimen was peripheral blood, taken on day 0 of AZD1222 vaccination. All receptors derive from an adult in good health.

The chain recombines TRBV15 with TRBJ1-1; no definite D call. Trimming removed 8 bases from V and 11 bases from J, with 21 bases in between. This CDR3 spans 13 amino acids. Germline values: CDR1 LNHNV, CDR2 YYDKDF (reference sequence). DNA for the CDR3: TGTGCCACCGCATTCCGAGACCTAAGGGAGGCTTTCTTT. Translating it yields CATAFRDLREAFF.

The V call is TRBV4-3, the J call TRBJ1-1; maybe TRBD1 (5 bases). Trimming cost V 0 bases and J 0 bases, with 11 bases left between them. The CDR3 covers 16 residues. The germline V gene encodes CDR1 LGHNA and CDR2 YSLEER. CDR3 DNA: TGCGCCAGCAGCCAAGATTACGGGGGGATGAACACTGAAGCTTTCTTT. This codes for CASSQDYGGMNTEAFF.

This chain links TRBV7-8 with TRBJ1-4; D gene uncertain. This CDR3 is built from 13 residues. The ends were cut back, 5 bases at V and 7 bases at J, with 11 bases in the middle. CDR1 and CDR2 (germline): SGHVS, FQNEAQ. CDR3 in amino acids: CASSQQEREKLFF. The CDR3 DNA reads TGTGCCAGCAGCCAGCAGGAGCGTGAAAAACTGTTTTTT.

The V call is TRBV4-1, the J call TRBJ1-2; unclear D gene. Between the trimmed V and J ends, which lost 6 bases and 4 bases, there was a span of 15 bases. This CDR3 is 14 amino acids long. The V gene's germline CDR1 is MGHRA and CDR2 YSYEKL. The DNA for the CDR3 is TGCGCCAGCAGTCTTATGACGGGAGTCTATGGCTACACCTTC. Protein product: CASSLMTGVYGYTF.

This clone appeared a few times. Here the CDR3 DNA reads TGTGCCAGCAGCTTGAGGGGCTATAGCAATCAGCCCCAGCATTTT. Protein: CASSLRGYSNQPQHF. The J gene is TRBJ1-5, the V gene TRBV5-8, with D maybe TRBD1 (5 bases). Between the trimmed V and J ends, which lost 1 base and 0 bases, there was a span of 8 bases. This CDR3 is 15 amino acids long. Germline CDR1 reads SGHTS; CDR2 reads YDEGEE.

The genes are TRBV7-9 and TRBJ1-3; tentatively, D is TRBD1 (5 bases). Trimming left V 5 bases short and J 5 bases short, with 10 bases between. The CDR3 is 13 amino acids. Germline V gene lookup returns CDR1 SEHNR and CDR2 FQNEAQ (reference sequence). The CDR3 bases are TGTGCCAGCAGCCTGGACACTCGAAACACCATATATTTT. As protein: CASSLDTRNTIYF. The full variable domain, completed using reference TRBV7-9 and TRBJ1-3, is DTGVSQNPRHKITKRGQNVTFRCDPISEHNRLYWYRQTLGQGPEFLTYFQNEAQLEKSRLLSDRFSAERPKGSFSTLEIQRTEQGDSAMYLCASSLDTRNTIYFGEGSWLTVV.

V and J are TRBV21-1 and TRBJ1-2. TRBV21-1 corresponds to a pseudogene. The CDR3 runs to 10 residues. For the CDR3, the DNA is TGTGCCAGCCTACTAGGTGGCTACACCTTC. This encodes CASLLGGYTF.

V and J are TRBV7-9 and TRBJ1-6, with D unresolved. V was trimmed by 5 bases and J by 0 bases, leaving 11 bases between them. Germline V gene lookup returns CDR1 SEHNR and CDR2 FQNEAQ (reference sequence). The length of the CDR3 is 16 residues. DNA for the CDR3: TGTGCCAGCAGCCACAGTAGCTACTCCTATAATTCACCCCTCCACTTT. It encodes CASSHSSYSYNSPLHF.

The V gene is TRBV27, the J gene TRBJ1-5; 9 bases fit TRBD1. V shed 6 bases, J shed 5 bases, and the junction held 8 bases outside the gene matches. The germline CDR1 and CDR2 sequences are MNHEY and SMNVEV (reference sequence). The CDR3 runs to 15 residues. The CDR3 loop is CASRQGAGPYQPQHF. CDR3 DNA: TGTGCCAGCAGACAGGGGGCGGGACCTTATCAGCCCCAGCATTTT.

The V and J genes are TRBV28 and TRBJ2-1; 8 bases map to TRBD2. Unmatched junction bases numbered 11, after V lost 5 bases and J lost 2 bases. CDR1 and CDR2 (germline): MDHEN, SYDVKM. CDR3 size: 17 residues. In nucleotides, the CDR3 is TGTGCCAGCAGTACGCTCGGACTAGCTGAAGCCTACAATGAGCAGTTCTTC. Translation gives CASSTLGLAEAYNEQFF.

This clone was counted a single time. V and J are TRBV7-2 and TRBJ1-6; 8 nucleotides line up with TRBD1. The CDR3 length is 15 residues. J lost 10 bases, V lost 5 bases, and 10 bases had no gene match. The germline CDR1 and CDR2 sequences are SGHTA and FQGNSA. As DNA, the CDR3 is TGTGCCAGCAGCCCCCAGGACAGGGCCGGATCACCCCTCCACTTT. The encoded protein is CASSPQDRAGSPLHF.

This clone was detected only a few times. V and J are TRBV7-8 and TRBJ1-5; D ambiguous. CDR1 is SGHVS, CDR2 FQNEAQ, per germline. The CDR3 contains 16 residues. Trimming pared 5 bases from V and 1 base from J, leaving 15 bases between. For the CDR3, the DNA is TGTGCCAGCAGCCGCGACCGCAGTCGGAGCAATCAGCCCCAGCATTTT. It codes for CASSRDRSRSNQPQHF.

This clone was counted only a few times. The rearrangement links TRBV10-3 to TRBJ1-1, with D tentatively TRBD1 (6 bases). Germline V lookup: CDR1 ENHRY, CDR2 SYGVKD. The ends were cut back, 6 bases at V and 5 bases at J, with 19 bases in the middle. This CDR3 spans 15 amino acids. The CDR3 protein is CAISNTLQGGTEAFF. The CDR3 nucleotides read TGTGCCATCAGCAACACCCTACAGGGAGGAACTGAAGCTTTCTTT.

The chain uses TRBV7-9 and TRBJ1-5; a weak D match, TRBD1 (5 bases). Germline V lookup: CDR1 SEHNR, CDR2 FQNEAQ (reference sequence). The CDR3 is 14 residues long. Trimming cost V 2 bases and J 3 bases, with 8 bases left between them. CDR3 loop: CASSLSGPNQPQHF. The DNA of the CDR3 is TGTGCCAGCAGCTTATCAGGGCCCAATCAGCCCCAGCATTTT.

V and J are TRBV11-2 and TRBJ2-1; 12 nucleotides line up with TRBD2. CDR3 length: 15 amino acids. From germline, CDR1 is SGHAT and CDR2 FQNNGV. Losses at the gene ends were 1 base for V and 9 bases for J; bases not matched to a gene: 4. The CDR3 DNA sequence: TGTGCCAGCAGCTTAGGACTAGCGGGAGTTGGTGAGCAGTTCTTC. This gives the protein CASSLGLAGVGEQFF.

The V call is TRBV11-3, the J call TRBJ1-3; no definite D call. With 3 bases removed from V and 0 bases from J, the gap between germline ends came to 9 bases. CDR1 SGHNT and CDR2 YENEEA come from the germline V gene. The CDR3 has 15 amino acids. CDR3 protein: CASSLDQNSGNTIYF. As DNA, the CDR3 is TGTGCCAGCAGCTTGGATCAAAACTCTGGAAACACCATATATTTT.

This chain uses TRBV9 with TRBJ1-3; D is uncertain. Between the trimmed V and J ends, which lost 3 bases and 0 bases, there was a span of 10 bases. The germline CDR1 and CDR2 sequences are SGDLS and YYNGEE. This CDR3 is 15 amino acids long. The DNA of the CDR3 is TGTGCCAGCAGCGCCGCCGGGAACTCTGGAAACACCATATATTTT. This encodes CASSAAGNSGNTIYF.

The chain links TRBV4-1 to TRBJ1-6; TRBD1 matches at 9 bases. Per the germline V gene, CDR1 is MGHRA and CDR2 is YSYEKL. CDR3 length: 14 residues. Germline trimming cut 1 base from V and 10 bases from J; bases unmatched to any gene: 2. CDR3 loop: CASSQGDRASPLHF. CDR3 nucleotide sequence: TGCGCCAGCAGCCAAGGGGACAGGGCCTCACCCCTCCACTTT.

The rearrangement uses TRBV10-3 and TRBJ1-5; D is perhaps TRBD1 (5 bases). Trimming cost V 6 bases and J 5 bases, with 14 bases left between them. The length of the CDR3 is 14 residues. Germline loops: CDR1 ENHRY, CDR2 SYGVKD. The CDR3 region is CAIREGEGHQPQHF. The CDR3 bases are TGTGCCATCAGAGAAGGGGAGGGCCATCAGCCCCAGCATTTT.

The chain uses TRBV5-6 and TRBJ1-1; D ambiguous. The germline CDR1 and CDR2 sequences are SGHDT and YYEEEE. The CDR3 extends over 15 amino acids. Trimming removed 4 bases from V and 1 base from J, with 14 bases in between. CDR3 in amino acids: CASSPERLQNTEAFF. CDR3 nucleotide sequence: TGTGCCAGCAGCCCGGAGCGGCTTCAGAACACTGAAGCTTTCTTT. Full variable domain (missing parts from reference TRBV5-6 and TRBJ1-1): DAGVTQSPTHLIKTRGQQVTLRCSPKSGHDTVSWYQQALGQGPQFIFQYYEEEERQRGNFPDRFSGHQFPNYSSELNVNALLLGDSALYLCASSPERLQNTEAFFGQGTRLTVV.

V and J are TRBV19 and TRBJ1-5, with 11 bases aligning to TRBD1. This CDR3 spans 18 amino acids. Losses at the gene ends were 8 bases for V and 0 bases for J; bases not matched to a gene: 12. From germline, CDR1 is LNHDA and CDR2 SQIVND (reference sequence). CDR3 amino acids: CASHRGTGGVYSNQPQHF. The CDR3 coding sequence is TGTGCCAGTCACCGTGGGACAGGGGGAGTTTATAGCAATCAGCCCCAGCATTTT. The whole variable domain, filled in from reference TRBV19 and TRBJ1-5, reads DGGITQSPKYLFRKEGQNVTLSCEQNLNHDAMYWYRQDPGQGLRLIYYSQIVNDFQKGDIAEGYSVSREKKESFPLTVTSAQKNPTAFYLCASHRGTGGVYSNQPQHFGDGTRLSIL.

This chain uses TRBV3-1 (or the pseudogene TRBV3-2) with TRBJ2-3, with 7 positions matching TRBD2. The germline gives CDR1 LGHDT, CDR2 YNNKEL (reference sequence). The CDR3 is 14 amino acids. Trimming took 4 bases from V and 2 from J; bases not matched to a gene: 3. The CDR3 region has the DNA TGTGCCAGCAGCCCTAGCGGTCCCACAGATACGCAGTATTTT. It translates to CASSPSGPTDTQYF.

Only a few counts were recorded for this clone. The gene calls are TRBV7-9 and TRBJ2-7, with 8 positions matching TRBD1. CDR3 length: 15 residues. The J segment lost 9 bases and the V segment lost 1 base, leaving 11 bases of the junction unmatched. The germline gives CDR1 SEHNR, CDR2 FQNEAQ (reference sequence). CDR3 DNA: TGTGCCAGCAGCTTAGGGGACAGGCCTTCACAGGGGCAGTACTTC. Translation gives CASSLGDRPSQGQYF.

The DNA of the CDR3 is TGTGCCAGCAGCTGGGCCCGGGATACCGGGGAGCTGTTTTTT. Translation gives CASSWARDTGELFF. The J gene is TRBJ2-2, the V gene TRBV14; D perhaps matches TRBD2 (5 bases). Germline CDR1 is SGHDN and CDR2 is FVKESK. V lost 5 bases to trimming and J lost 5 bases, with 12 bases between them. The CDR3 length is 14 residues.

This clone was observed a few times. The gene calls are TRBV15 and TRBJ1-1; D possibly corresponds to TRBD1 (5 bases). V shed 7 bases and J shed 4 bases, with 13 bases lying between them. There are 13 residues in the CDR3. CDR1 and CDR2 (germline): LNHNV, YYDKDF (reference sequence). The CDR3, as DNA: TGTGCCACCATAGTCAGGGAGGGCACTGAAGCTTTCTTT. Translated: CATIVREGTEAFF. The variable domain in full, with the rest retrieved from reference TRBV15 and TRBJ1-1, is DAMVIQNPRYQVTQFGKPVTLSCSQTLNHNVMYWYQQKSSQAPKLLFHYYDKDFNNEADTPDNFQSRRPNTSFCFLDIRSPGLGDTAMYLCATIVREGTEAFFGQGTRLTVV.

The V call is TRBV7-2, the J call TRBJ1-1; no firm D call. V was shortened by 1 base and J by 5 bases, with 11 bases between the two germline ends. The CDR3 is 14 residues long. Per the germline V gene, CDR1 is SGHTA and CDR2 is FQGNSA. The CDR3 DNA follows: TGTGCCAGCAGCTTAGGCCCTTCGGGGACTGAAGCTTTCTTT. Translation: CASSLGPSGTEAFF. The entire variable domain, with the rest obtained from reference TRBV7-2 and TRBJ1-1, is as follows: GAGVSQSPSNKVTEKGKDVELRCDPISGHTALYWYRQSLGQGLEFLIYFQGNSAPDKSGLPSDRFSAERTGGSVSTLTIQRTQQEDSAVYLCASSLGPSGTEAFFGQGTRLTVV.

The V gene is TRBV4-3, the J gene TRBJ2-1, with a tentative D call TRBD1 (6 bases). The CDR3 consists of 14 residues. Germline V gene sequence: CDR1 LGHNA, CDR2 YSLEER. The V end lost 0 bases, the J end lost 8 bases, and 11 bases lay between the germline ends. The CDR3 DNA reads TGCGCCAGCAGCCAAGATAGGGGGTTATATGAGCAGTTCTTC. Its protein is CASSQDRGLYEQFF.

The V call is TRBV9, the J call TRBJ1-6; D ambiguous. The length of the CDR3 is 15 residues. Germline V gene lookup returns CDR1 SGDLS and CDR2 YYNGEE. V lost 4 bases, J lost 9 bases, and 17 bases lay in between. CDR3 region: CASSPIIGPGSPLHF. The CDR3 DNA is TGTGCCAGCAGCCCCATAATAGGTCCGGGTTCACCCCTCCACTTT.

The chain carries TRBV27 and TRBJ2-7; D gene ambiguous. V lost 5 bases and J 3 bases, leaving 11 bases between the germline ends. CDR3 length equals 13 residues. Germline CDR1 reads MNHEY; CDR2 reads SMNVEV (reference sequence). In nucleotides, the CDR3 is TGTGCCAGCAGTAATGACGGTCGCTACGAGCAGTACTTC. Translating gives CASSNDGRYEQYF.

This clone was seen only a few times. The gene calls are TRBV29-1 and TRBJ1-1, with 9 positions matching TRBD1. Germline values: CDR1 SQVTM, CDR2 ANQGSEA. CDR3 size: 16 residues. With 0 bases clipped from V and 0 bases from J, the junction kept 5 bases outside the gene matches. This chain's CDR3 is CSVEDRRTGVNTEAFF. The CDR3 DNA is TGCAGCGTTGAAGATAGGAGGACAGGGGTGAACACTGAAGCTTTCTTT.